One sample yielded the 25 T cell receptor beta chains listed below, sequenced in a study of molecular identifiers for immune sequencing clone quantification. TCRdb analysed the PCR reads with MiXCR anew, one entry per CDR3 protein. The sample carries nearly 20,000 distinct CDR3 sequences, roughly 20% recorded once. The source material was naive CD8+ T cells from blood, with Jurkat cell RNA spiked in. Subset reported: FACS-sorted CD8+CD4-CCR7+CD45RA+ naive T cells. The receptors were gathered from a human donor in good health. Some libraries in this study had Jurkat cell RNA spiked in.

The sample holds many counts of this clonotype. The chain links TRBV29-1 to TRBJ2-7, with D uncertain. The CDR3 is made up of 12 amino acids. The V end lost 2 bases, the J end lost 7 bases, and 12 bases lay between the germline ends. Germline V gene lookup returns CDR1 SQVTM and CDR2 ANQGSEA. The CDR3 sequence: CSVEFGSEEQYF. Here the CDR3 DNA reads TGCAGCGTTGAATTCGGGTCGGAAGAGCAGTACTTC.

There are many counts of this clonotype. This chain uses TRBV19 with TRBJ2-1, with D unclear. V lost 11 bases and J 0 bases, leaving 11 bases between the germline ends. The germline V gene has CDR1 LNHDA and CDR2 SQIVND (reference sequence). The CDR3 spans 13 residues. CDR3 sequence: CASKDHSYNEQFF. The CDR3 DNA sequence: TGTGCCTCTAAGGACCACTCCTACAATGAGCAGTTCTTC.

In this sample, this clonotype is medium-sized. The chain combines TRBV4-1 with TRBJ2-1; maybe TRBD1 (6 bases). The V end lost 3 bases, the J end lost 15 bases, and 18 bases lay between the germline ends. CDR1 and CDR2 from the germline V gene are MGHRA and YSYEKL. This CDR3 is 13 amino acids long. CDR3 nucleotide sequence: TGCGCCAGCAGCCAGGACCAGGGGTCCGGCATGTTCTTC. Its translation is CASSQDQGSGMFF.

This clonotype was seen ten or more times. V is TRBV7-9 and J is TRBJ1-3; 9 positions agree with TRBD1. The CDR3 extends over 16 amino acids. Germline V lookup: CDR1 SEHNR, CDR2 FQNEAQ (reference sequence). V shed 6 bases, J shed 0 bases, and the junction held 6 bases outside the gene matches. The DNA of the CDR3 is TGTGCCAGCAGAATGGGGACAGGGAACTCTGGAAACACCATATATTTT. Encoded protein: CASRMGTGNSGNTIYF.

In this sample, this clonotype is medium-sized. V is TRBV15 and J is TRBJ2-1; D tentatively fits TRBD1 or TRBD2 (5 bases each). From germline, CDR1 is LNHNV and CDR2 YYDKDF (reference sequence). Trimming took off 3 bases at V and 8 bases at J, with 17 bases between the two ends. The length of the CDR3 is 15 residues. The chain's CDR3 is CATSRSFGDGDEQFF. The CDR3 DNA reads TGTGCCACCAGCAGGTCATTTGGGGACGGCGATGAGCAGTTCTTC.

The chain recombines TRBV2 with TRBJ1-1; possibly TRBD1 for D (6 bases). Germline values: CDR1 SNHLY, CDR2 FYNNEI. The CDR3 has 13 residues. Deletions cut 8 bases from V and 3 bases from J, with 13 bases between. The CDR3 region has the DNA TGTGCCAGCCAAGGGGGGGACTACACTGAAGCTTTCTTT. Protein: CASQGGDYTEAFF. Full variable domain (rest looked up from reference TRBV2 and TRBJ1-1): EPEVTQTPSHQVTQMGQEVILRCVPISNHLYFYWYRQILGQKVEFLVSFYNNEISEKSEIFDDQFSVERPDGSNFTLKIRSTKLEDSAMYFCASQGGDYTEAFFGQGTRLTVV.

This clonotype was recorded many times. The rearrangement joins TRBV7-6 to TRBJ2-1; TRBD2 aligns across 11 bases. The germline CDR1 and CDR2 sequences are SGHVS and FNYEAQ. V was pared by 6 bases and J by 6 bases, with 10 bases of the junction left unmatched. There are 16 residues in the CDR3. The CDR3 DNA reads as TGTGCCAGCAGACCTTTAGCGGGAGGGCCCGGCAATGAGCAGTTCTTC. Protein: CASRPLAGGPGNEQFF.

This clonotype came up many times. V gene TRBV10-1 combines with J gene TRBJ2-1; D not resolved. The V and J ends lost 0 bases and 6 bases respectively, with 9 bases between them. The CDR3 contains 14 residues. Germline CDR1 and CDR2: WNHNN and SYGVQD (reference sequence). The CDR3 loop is CASSESRVGNEQFF. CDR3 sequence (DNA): TGCGCCAGCAGTGAGTCCCGTGTGGGCAATGAGCAGTTCTTC.

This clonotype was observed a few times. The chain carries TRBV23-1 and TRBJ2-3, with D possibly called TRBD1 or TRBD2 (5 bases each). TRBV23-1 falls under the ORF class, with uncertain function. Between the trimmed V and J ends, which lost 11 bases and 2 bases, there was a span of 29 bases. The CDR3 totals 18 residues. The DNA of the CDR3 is TGCGCCCCAGCGGCCGGAACCCCGCGGGCAGGGTACACAGATACGCAGTATTTT. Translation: CAPAAGTPRAGYTDTQYF.

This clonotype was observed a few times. Here the CDR3 reads CASTHARNQPQHF. CDR3 coding DNA: TGTGCCAGTACCCACGCGCGTAATCAGCCCCAGCATTTT. This chain links TRBV19 with TRBJ1-5; D gene ambiguous. Germline-derived CDR1 and CDR2 are LNHDA and SQIVND (reference sequence). The CDR3 totals 13 residues. Trimming left V 7 bases short and J 4 bases short, with 11 bases between.

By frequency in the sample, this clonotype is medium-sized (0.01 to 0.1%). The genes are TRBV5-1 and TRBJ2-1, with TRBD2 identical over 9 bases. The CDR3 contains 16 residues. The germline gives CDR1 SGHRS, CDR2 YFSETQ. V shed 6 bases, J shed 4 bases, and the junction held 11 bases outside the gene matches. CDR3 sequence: CASTQWATSGYNEQFF. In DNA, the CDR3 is TGCGCCAGCACCCAATGGGCGACTAGCGGTTACAATGAGCAGTTCTTC.

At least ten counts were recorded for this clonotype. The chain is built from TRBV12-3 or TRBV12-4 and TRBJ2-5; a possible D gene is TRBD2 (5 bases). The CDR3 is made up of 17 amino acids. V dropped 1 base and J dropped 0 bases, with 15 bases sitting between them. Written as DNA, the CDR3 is TGTGCCAGCAGTTTAGTGTCGGGGATGAATCACCAAGAGACCCAGTACTTC. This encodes CASSLVSGMNHQETQYF.

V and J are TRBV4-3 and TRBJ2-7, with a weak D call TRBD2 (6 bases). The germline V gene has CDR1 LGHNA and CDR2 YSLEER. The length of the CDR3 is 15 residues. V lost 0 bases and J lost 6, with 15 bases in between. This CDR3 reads CASSQDLPGEGEQYF. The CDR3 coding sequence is TGCGCCAGCAGCCAAGATCTTCCGGGAGAAGGCGAGCAGTACTTC.

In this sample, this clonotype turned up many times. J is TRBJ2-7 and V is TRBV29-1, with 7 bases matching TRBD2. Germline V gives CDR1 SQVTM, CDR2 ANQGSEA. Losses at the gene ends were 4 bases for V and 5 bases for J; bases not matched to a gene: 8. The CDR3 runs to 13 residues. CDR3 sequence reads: CSVAGGSFDEQYF. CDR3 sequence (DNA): TGCAGCGTTGCGGGCGGGAGTTTCGACGAGCAGTACTTC.

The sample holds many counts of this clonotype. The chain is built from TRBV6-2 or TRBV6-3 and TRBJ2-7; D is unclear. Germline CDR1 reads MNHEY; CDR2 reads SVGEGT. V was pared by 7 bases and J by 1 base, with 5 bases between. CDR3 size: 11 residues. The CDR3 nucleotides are TGTGCCAGCACGGAGTCCTACGAGCAGTACTTC. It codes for CASTESYEQYF.

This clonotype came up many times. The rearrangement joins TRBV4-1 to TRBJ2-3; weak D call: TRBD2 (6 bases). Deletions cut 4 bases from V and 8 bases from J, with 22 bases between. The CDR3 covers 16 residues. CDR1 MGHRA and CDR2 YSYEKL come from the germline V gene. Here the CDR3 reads CASSPTRTIERSTQYF. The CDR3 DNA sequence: TGCGCCAGCAGCCCAACTAGGACTATAGAGCGGAGTACGCAGTATTTT.

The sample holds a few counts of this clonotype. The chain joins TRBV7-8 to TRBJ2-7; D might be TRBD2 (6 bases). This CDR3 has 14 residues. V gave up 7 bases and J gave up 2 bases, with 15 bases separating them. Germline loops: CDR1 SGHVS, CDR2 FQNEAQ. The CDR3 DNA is TGTGCCAGCACTTCGCCGACTAGACCCTACGAGCAGTACTTC. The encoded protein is CASTSPTRPYEQYF.

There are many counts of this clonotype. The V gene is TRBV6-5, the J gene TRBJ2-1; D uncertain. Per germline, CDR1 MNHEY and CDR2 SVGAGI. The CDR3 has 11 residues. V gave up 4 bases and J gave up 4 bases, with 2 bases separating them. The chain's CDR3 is CASSLYNEQFF. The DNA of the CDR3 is TGTGCCAGCAGTTTATACAATGAGCAGTTCTTC.

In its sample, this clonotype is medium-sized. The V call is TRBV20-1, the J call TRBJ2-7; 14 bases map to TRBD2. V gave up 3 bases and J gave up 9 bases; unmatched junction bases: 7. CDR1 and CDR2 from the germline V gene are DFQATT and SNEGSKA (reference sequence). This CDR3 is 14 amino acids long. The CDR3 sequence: CSASGLAGGSMQYF. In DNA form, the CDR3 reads TGCAGTGCTAGCGGACTAGCGGGAGGATCAATGCAGTACTTC.

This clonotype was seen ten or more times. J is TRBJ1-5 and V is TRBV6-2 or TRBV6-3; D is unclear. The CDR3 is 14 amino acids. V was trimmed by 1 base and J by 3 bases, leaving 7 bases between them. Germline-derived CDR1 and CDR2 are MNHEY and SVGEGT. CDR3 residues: CASSYWAYNQPQHF. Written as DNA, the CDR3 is TGTGCCAGCAGTTACTGGGCATACAATCAGCCCCAGCATTTT.

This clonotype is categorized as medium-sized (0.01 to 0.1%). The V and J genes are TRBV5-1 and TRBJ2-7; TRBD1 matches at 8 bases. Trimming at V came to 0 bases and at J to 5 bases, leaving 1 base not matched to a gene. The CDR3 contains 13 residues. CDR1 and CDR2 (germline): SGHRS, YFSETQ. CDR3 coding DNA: TGCGCCAGCAGCTTGGAACAGGGGGACGAGCAGTACTTC. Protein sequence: CASSLEQGDEQYF.

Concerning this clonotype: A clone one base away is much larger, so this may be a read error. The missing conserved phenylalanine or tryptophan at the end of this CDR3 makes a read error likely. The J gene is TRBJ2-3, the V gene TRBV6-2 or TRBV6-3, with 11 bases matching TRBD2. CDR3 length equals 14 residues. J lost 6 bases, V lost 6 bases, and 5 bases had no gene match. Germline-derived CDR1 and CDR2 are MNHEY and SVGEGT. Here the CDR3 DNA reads TGTGCCAGCAGGGTAGCGGGAGGGCTTGATACGCAGTATCTT. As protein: CASRVAGGLDTQYL.

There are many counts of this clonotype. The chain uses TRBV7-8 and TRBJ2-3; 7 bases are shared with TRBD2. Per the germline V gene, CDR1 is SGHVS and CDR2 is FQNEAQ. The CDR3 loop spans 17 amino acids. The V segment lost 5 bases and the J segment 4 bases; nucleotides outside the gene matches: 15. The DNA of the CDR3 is TGTGCCAGCAGCCGTTTGGGTTCGGGAGGAGGGCCAGATACGCAGTATTTT. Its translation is CASSRLGSGGGPDTQYF.

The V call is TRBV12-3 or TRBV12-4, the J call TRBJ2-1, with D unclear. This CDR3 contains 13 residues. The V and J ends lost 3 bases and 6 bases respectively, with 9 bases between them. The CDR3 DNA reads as TGTGCCAGCAGTTTGGTAGTTTTCAATGAGCAGTTCTTC. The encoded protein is CASSLVVFNEQFF.

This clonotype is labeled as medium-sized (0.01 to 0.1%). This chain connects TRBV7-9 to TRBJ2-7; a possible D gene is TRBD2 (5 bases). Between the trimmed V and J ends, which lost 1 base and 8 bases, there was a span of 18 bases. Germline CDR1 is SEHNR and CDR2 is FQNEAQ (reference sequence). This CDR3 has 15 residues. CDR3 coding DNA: TGTGCCAGCAGCTTAGTAGGGCAGCACTCGGGGAAGCAGTACTTC. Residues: CASSLVGQHSGKQYF.